This TCR beta chain appears in the sequencing data of a study of T cells in tuberculosis. Study overall: CD1B tetramers identified T cells specific for mycobacterial lipid GMM.

CDR1 and CDR2 from the germline V gene are LGHNA and YSLEER. The CDR3 spans 18 residues. V gave up 2 bases and J gave up 0 bases; unmatched junction bases: 4. Thawed, overnight-rested PBMC were stained with GMM-loaded CD1B tetramer, viability dye and anti-CD3, then sorted. CD1B tetramers were loaded with Rhodococcus equi-derived C32 glucose monomycolate. Tetramer-negative cells, approximately 100,000 per donor, were also sorted. Here immunoSEQ multiplex PCR was the method, and the copy in TCRdb shows in-frame clones only, minus some. The table has 80,000 to 100,000 clones, roughly 93% seen once; the top ten hold 1.9%. Only one count was recorded for this clone.

Input material: CD1b-GMM tetramer-negative cells sorted from PBMCs. The chain recombines TRBV4-3 with TRBJ2-4; 13 bases are a match to TRBD2. The TCR was taken from an adult woman with latent tuberculosis. Written as DNA, the CDR3 is TGCGCCAGCAGCCAATTCACTAGCGGGGGGGTAGCCAAAAACATTCAGTACTTC. Protein sequence: CASSQFTSGGVAKNIQYF.